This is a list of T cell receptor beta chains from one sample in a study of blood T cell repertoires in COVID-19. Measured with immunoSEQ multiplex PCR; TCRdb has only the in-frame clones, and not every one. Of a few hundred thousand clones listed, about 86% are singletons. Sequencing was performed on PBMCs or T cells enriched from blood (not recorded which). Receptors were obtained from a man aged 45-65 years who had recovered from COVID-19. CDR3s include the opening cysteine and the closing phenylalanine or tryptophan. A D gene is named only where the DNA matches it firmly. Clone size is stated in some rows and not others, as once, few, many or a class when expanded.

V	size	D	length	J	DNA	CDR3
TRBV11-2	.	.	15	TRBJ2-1	TGTGCCAGCAGCCCGAATAGTTTTTCCTACAATGAGCAGTTCTTC	CASSPNSFSYNEQFF
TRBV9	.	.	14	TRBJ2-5	TGTGCCAGCAGCGTAGGGGGAGTTCAAGAGACCCAGTACTTC	CASSVGGVQETQYF
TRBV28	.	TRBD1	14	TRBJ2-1	TGTGCCAACTCGGACAGGGAGTCCTACAATGAGCAGTTCTTC	CANSDRESYNEQFF
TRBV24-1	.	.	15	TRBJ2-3	TGTGCCACCAGTGATTTAGCGGAGGGGACAGATACGCAGTATTTT	CATSDLAEGTDTQYF
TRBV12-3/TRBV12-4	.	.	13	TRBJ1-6	TGTGCCAGCAGTTTTAGGGGGAATTCACCCCTCCACTTT	CASSFRGNSPLHF
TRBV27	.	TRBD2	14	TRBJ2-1	TGTGCCAGCAGTTCCGGGGGGGCCATTAATGAGCAGTTCTTC	CASSSGGAINEQFF
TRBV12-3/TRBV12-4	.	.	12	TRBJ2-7	TGTGCCAGCAGAGGGGGGGCCGCCGAGCAGTACTTC	CASRGGAAEQYF
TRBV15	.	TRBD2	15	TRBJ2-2	TGTGCCACCAGCAGAGCCGGGACTAGCGGCGGGGAGCTGTTTTTT	CATSRAGTSGGELFF
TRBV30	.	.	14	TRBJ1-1	TGTGCCTGGAGTATGAGACAGATGAACACTGAAGCTTTCTTT	CAWSMRQMNTEAFF
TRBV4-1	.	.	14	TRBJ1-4	TGCGCCAGCAGTCATATTCTTGGGAGAGAAAAACTGTTTTTT	CASSHILGREKLFF
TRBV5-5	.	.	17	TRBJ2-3	TGTGCCAGCAGCTTGAAGTCTGGGGCAGGGGGCACAGATACGCAGTATTTT	CASSLKSGAGGTDTQYF
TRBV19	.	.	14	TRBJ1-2	TGTGCCAGTAGTATAGAATCCGGGTCCTATGGCTACACCTTC	CASSIESGSYGYTF
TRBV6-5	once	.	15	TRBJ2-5	TGTGCCAGCAGTCAACGAACAGGGATTGGAGAGACCCAGTACTTC	CASSQRTGIGETQYF
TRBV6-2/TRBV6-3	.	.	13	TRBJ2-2	TGTGCCAGCAGTTCCGGACTCACCGGGGAGCTGTTTTTT	CASSSGLTGELFF
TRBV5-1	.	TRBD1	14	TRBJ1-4	TGCGCCAGCAGCATCGGACAGGCGGGCGAAAAACTGTTTTTT	CASSIGQAGEKLFF
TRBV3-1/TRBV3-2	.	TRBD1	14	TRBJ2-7	TGTGCCAGCAGCCCTAGACAGGGGTCCTACGAGCAGTACTTC	CASSPRQGSYEQYF
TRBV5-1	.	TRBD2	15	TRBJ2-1	TGCGCCAGCAGCTTGGAGGGACTAAAGCGGAGTGAGCAGTTCTTC	CASSLEGLKRSEQFF
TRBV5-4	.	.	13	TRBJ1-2	TGTGCCAGCAGTCGAGGGGAGGACTATGGCTACACCTTC	CASSRGEDYGYTF
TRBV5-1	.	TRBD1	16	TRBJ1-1	TGCGCCAGCACCGAACAGGGGGCGGGTGCCAACACTGAAGCTTTCTTT	CASTEQGAGANTEAFF
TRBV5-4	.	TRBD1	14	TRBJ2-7	TGTGCCAGCAGCTTTGACAGGGACTCCTACGAGCAGTACTTC	CASSFDRDSYEQYF
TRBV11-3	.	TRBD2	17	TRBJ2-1	TGTGCCAGCAGCTTAGAGGCTAGCGGGTACTCCTTTAATGAGCAGTTCTTC	CASSLEASGYSFNEQFF
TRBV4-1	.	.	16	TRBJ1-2	TGCGCCAGCAGCCAAGTAGGCAGGGTTCTCTCCTATGGCTACACCTTC	CASSQVGRVLSYGYTF
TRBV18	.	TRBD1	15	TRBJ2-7	TGTGCCAGCTCACCGACGGGACAGTCGACCTACGAGCAGTACTTC	CASSPTGQSTYEQYF